The clone carrying this TCR beta chain was counted many times. The data were taken from a study of T cells in Graves' hyperthyroidism and ophthalmopathy. Authors of the study amplified TCR beta CDR3 regions from RNA transcripts. The HTBI primer set served for first-round RT-PCR of the TCR CDR3. TCRdb reprocessed the multiplex PCR reads with MiXCR, giving one entry per CDR3 protein. The table includes nearly 750,000 distinct CDR3 sequences, just over 35% detected once. CDR1 and CDR2 (germline): SGHAT, FQNNGV. The CDR3 sequence is 13 residues long. The ends were cut back, 1 base at V and 3 bases at J, with 7 bases in the middle.

Sequencing was performed on blood. The V gene is TRBV11-2, the J gene TRBJ2-7, with D possibly TRBD2 on 6 matching bases. The clonotype originates from a woman in her forties with Graves' hyperthyroidism. The CDR3 DNA is TGTGCCAGCAGCTTAGGACTAGACTACGAGCAGTACTTC. Amino acid sequence: CASSLGLDYEQYF.